A selection of T cell receptor beta chains follows, all from one sample in a study of shared clonotypes between healthy human individuals. Sequencing used immunoSEQ multiplex PCR; TCRdb keeps in-frame clones, though not all of them. Of about 2.3 million clones listed, approximately 95% are singletons. Sequencing was performed on naive CD4+ T cells from PBMCs. The receptor set was obtained from a man younger than 35 in good health. Some clones in this sample may be carry-over from other donors' samples. Each CDR3 is given with its conserved first and last residue. The D gene is left open where the match is weak. Where a row states a size, it is once, few, many or the class of an expanded clone; other rows omit it.

d_gene,v_gene,j_gene,abundance,CDR3nt,CDR3aa
NA,TRBV7-3,TRBJ2-7,NA,TGTGCCAGCAGCTTGCGCCAGGGTTATTTACACGAGCAGTACTTC,CASSLRQGYLHEQYF
NA,TRBV18,TRBJ1-4,NA,TGTGCCAGCTCAGGGAACTCTAATGAAAAACTGTTTTTT,CASSGNSNEKLFF
NA,TRBV9,TRBJ2-3,NA,TGTGCCAGCAGCCTAACACCTTCCTCTAGCACAGATACGCAGTATTTT,CASSLTPSSSTDTQYF
NA,TRBV6-1,TRBJ2-7,NA,TGTGCCAGCAGTGAAAACAGCCCCTACGAGCAGTACTTC,CASSENSPYEQYF
TRBD2,TRBV7-3,TRBJ2-1,NA,TGTGCCAGCAGTTATCTAACTAGCGGCCCCTACAATGAGCAGTTCTTC,CASSYLTSGPYNEQFF
NA,TRBV6-5,TRBJ2-1,NA,TGTGCCAGCAGTGCCGGGTTTGGATACAATGAGCAGTTCTTC,CASSAGFGYNEQFF
TRBD2,TRBV28,TRBJ2-5,NA,TGTGCCAGCAGTTCCGGAGCGGGAGGGCCGAGGACCCAGTACTTC,CASSSGAGGPRTQYF
NA,TRBV2,TRBJ1-2,NA,TGTGCCAGCAGAGGTACAGGAGGAGCTAACTATGGCTACACCTTC,CASRGTGGANYGYTF
TRBD1,TRBV18,TRBJ2-7,NA,TGTGCCAGCTCACCAAAAACGGGACAGGGGGCCTACGAGCAGTACTTC,CASSPKTGQGAYEQYF
TRBD1,TRBV7-9,TRBJ2-5,NA,TGTGCCAGCAGCTTAGGAAAACCGGGACAGGGAGTCCAAGAGACCCAGTACTTC,CASSLGKPGQGVQETQYF
NA,TRBV21-1,TRBJ2-1,NA,TGTGCCAGCAGCACCTCCTACAATGAGCAGTTCTTC,CASSTSYNEQFF
NA,TRBV29-1,TRBJ1-1,NA,TGCAGCGTTGATAGGGCCTCCAACACTGAAGCTTTCTTT,CSVDRASNTEAFF
NA,TRBV28,TRBJ1-1,NA,TGTGCCAGCAGCTTCTCCGGGAGCCGCATAGCTTTCTTT,CASSFSGSRIAFF
TRBD1,TRBV9,TRBJ1-2,NA,TGTGCCAGCACCAGACCGGGACAGTATGGCTACACCTTC,CASTRPGQYGYTF
NA,TRBV4-3,TRBJ2-2,NA,TGCGCCAGCAGCCGTTCGGATTTCGGGGAGCTGTTTTTT,CASSRSDFGELFF
NA,TRBV7-8,TRBJ1-2,NA,TGTGCCAGCAGTAAGCTTAATAATGTTACTAAAAACAGGGCTTGGTGCACCTTC,CASSKLNNVTKNRAWCTF
NA,TRBV7-6,TRBJ1-1,NA,TGTGCCAGCAGCCCCGGTGGGGCCGCTGAAGCTTTCTTT,CASSPGGAAEAFF
NA,TRBV6-6,TRBJ2-3,once,TGTGCCAGCAGTCAAGGCGGACTTCGCGGTACGCAGTATTTT,CASSQGGLRGTQYF
TRBD2,TRBV30,TRBJ2-7,NA,TGTGCCTGGAGTCTAGCGGGAGGTTGGGAGCAGTACTTC,CAWSLAGGWEQYF
TRBD1,TRBV2,TRBJ2-7,few,TGTGCCAGCAAAGGGACAGGATTGGGCTACGAGCAGTACTTC,CASKGTGLGYEQYF
NA,TRBV2,TRBJ1-5,NA,TGTGCCAGCAGCGTGTCAGGGGTCAACAATCAGCCCCAGCATTTT,CASSVSGVNNQPQHF
NA,TRBV29-1,TRBJ1-1,NA,TGCAGCTCGCTCCGGGTCTTGAACACTGAAGCTTTCTTT,CSSLRVLNTEAFF
TRBD2,TRBV7-7,TRBJ2-5,NA,TGTGCCAGCAGCCGAACTAGCGGGCTGGGGGAGACCCAGTACTTC,CASSRTSGLGETQYF
TRBD1,TRBV7-9,TRBJ2-5,NA,TGTGCCAGCAGCTTAGGGCAGGGGGTATCAGAGACCCAGTACTTC,CASSLGQGVSETQYF
NA,TRBV9,TRBJ2-1,NA,TGTGCCAGCAGCTCCGGGACTTCGGGCTACAATGAGCAGTTCTTC,CASSSGTSGYNEQFF
NA,TRBV6-6,TRBJ1-1,few,TGTGCCAGCAGTTACTCAGGGTTGGGGGCTGAAGCTTTCTTT,CASSYSGLGAEAFF
NA,TRBV7-2,TRBJ1-2,NA,TGTGCCAGCAGCCTTTCCCCCGGGTACTATGGCTACACCTTC,CASSLSPGYYGYTF
NA,TRBV28,TRBJ2-5,NA,TGTGCCATCCAGGGGGGGGCGTGGGAGACCCAGTACTTC,CAIQGGAWETQYF
NA,TRBV19,TRBJ2-6,once,TGTGCCAGTAGTGCCAGTCACTCTGGGGCCAACGTCCTGACTTTC,CASSASHSGANVLTF
NA,TRBV4-1,TRBJ1-3,NA,TGCGCCAGCAGCCGCGGCCAGGCTGGAAACACCATATATTTT,CASSRGQAGNTIYF